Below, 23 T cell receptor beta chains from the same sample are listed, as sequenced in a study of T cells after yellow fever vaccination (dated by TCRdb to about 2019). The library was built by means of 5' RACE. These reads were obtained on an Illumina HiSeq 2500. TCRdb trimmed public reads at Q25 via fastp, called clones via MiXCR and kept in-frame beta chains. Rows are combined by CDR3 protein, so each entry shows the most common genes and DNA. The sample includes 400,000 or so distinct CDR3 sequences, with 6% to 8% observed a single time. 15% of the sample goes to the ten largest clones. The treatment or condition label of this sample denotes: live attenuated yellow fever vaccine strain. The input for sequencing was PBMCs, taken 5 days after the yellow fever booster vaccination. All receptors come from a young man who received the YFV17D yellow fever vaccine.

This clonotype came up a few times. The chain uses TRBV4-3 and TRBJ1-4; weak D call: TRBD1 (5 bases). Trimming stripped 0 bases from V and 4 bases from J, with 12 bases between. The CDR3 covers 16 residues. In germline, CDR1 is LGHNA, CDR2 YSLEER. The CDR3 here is CASSQETGDLNEKLFF. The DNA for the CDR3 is TGCGCCAGCAGCCAAGAAACTGGGGACCTTAATGAAAAACTGTTTTTT.

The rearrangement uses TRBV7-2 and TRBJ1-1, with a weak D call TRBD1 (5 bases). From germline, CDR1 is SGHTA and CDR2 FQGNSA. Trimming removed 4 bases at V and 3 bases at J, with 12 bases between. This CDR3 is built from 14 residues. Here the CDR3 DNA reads TGTGCCAGCAGCTCCGGGGGGGGGGACACTGAAGCTTTCTTT. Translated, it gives CASSSGGGDTEAFF.

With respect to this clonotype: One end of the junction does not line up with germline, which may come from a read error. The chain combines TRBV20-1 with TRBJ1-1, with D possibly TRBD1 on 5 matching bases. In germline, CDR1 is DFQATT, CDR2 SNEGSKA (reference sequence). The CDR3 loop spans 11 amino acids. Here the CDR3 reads CSAIPGTGAFF. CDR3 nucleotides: TGCAGTGCCATCCCCGGGACTGGAGCTTTCTTT.

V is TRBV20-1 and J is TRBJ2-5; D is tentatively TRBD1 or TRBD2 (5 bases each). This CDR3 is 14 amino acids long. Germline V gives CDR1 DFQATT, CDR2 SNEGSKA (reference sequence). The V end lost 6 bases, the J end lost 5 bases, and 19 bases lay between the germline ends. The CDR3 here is CSAQEGLRGETQYF. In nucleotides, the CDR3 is TGCAGTGCCCAAGAGGGTCTCCGGGGCGAGACCCAGTACTTC.

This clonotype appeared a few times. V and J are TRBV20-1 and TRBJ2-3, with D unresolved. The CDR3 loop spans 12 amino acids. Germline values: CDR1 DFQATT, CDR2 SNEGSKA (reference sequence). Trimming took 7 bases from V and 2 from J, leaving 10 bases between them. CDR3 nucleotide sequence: TGCAGTGTAGGGCTCCACACAGATACGCAGTATTTT. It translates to CSVGLHTDTQYF.

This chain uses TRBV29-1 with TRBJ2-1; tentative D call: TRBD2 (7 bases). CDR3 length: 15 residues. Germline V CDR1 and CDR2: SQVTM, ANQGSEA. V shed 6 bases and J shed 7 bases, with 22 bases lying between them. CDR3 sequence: CSVAGRAGQTNEQFF. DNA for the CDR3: TGCAGCGTCGCCGGAAGAGCGGGACAAACAAATGAGCAGTTCTTC.

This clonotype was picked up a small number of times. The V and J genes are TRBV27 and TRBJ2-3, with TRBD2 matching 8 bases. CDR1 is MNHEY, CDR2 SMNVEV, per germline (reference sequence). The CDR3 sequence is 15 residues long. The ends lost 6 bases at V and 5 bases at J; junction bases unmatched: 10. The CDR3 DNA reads TGTGCCAGCAGCTCCTATAGCGGGAACTTAGATACGCAGTATTTT. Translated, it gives CASSSYSGNLDTQYF.

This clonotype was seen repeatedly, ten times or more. This CDR3 is CASGWYGGYNEQFF. DNA of the CDR3: TGTGCCAGCGGCTGGTATGGTGGCTACAATGAGCAGTTCTTC. The rearrangement joins TRBV5-8 to TRBJ2-1; no firm D call. CDR1 is SGHTS, CDR2 YDEGEE, per germline. CDR3 size: 14 residues. With 7 bases removed from V and 3 bases from J, the gap between germline ends came to 14 bases.

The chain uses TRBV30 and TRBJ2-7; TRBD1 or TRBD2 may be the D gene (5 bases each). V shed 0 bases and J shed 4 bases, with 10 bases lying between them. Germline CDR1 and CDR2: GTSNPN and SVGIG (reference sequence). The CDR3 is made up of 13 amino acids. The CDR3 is CAWSVGAKYEQYF. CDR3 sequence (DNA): TGTGCCTGGAGTGTCGGGGCAAAGTACGAGCAGTACTTC.

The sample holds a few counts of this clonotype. CDR3 region: CASMPGDHQETQYF. The DNA for the CDR3 is TGTGCCAGCATGCCGGGGGACCACCAAGAGACCCAGTACTTC. The rearrangement joins TRBV5-4 to TRBJ2-5; D is perhaps TRBD2 (6 bases). This CDR3 has 14 residues. V lost 6 bases to trimming and J lost 0 bases, with 12 bases between them. Germline values: CDR1 SGHNT, CDR2 YYREEE (reference sequence).

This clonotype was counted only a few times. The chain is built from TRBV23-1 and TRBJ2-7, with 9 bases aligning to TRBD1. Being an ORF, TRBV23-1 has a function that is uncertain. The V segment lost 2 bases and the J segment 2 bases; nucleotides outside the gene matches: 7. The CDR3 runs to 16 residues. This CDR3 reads CASSQPNRGPAYEQYF. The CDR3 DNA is TGCGCCAGCAGTCAACCGAACAGGGGGCCTGCCTACGAGCAGTACTTC.

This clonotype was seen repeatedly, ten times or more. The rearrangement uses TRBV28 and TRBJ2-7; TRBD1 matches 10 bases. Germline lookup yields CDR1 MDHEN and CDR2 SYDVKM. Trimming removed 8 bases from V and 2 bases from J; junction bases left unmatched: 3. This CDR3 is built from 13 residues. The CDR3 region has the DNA TGTGCCAGCCGGGACAGGGGACCCTACGAGCAGTACTTC. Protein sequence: CASRDRGPYEQYF.

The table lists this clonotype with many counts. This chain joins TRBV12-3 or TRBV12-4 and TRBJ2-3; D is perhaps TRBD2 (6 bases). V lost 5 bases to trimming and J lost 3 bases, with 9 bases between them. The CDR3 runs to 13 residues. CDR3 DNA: TGTGCCAGCAGTGCCGGAGGGACAGATACGCAGTATTTT. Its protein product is CASSAGGTDTQYF.

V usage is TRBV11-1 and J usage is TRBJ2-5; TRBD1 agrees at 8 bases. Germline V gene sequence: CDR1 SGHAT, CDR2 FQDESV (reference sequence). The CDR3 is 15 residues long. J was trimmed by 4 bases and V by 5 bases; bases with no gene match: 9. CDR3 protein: CASSPPGQDGETQYF. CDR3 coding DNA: TGTGCCAGCAGCCCGCCGGGACAGGACGGAGAGACCCAGTACTTC.

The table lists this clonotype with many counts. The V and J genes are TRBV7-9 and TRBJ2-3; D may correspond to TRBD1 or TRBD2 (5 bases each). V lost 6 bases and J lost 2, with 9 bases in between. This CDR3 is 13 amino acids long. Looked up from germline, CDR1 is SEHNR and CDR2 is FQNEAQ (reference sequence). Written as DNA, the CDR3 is TGTGCCAGCAGGAGGGGATCCACAGATACGCAGTATTTT. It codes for CASRRGSTDTQYF.

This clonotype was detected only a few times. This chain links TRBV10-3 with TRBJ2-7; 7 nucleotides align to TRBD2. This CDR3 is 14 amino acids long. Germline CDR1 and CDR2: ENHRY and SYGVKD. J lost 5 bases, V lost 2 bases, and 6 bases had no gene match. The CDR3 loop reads CAISELSGNDEQYF. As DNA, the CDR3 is TGTGCCATCAGTGAGCTAAGCGGGAACGACGAGCAGTACTTC.

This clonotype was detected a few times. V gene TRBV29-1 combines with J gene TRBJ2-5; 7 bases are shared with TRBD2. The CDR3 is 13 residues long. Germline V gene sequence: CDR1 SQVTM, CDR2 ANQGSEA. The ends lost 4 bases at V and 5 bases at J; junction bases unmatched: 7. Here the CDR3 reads CSVGGGSAETQYF. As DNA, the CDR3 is TGCAGCGTTGGGGGCGGGAGCGCGGAGACCCAGTACTTC.

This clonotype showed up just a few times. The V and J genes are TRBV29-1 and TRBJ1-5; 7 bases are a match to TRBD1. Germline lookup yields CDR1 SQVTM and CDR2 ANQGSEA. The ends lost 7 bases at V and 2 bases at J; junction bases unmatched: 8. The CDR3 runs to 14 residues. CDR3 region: CSAKTGSGNQPQHF. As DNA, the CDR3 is TGCAGCGCCAAGACAGGGAGCGGCAATCAGCCCCAGCATTTT.

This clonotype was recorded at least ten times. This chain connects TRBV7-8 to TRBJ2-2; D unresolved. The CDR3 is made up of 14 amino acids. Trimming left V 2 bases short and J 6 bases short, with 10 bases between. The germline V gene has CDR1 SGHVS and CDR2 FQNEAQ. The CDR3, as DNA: TGTGCCAGCAGCTTATCCTTCCCCGCCGGGGAGCTGTTTTTT. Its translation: CASSLSFPAGELFF.

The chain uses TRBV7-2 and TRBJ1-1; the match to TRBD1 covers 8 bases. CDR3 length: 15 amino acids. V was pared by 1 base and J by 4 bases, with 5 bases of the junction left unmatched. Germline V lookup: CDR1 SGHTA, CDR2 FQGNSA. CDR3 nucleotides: TGTGCCAGCAGCTTAGACAGGGGGTTAAGCACTGAAGCTTTCTTT. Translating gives CASSLDRGLSTEAFF. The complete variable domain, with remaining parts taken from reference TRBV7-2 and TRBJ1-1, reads GAGVSQSPSNKVTEKGKDVELRCDPISGHTALYWYRQSLGQGLEFLIYFQGNSAPDKSGLPSDRFSAERTGGSVSTLTIQRTQQEDSAVYLCASSLDRGLSTEAFFGQGTRLTVV.

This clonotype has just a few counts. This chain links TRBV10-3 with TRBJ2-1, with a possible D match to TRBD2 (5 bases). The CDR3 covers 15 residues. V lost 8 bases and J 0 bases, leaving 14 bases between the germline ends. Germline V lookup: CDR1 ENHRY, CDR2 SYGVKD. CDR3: CAIGSGGGSYNEQFF. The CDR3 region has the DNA TGTGCCATCGGTTCCGGAGGCGGCTCCTACAATGAGCAGTTCTTC.

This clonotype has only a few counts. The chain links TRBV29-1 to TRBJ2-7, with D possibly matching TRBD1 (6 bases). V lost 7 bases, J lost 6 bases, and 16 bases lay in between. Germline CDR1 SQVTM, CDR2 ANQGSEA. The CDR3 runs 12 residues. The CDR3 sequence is CSGQGTTPEQYF. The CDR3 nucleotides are TGCAGCGGTCAGGGGACGACACCCGAGCAGTACTTC.

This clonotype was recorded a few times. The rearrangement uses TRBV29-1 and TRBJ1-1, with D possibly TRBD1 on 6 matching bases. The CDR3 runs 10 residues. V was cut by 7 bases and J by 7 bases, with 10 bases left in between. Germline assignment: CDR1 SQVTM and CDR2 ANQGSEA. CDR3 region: CSARTVEAFF. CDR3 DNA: TGCAGCGCGAGGACAGTTGAAGCTTTCTTT. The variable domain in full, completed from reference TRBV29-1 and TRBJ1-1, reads SAVISQKPSRDICQRGTSLTIQCQVDSQVTMMFWYRQQPGQSLTLIATANQGSEATYESGFVIDKFPISRPNLTFSTLTVSNMSPEDSSIYLCSARTVEAFFGQGTRLTVV.